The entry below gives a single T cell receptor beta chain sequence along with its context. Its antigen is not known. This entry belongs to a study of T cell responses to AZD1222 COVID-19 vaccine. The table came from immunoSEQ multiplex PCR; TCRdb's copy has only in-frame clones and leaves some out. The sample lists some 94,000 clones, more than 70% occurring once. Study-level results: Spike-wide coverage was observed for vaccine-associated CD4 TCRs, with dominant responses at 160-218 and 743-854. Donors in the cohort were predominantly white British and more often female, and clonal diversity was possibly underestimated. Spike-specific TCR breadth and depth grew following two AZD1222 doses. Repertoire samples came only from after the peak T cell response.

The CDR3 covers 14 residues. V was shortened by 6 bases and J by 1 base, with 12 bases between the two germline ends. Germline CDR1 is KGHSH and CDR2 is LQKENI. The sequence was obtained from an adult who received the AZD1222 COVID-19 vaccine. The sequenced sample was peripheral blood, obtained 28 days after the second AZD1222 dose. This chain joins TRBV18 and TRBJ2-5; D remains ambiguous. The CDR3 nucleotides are TGTGCCAGCTCCCCGGGTTCCGTCCAAGAGACCCAGTACTTC. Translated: CASSPGSVQETQYF.